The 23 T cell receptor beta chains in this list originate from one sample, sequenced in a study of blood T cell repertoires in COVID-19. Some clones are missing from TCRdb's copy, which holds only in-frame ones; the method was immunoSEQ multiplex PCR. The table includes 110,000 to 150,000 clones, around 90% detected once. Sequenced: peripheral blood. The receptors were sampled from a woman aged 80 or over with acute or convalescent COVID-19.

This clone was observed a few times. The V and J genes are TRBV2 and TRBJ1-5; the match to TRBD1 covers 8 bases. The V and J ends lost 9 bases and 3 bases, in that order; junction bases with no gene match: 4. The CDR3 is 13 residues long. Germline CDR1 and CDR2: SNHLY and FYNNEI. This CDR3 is CASVDRVNQPQHF. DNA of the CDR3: TGTGCCAGTGTGGACAGGGTCAATCAGCCCCAGCATTTT.

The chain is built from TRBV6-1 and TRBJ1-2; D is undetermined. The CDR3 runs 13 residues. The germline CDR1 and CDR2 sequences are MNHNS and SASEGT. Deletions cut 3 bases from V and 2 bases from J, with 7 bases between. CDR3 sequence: CASSERRNYGYTF. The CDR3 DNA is TGTGCCAGCAGTGAGCGGAGGAACTATGGCTACACCTTC.

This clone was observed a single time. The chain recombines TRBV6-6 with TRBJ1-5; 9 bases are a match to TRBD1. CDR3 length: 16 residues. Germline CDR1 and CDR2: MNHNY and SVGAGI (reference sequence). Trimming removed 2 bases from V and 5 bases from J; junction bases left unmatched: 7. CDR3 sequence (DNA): TGTGCCAGCAGTTACCCGGGACAGGGAAGCGATCAGCCCCAGCATTTT. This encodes CASSYPGQGSDQPQHF.

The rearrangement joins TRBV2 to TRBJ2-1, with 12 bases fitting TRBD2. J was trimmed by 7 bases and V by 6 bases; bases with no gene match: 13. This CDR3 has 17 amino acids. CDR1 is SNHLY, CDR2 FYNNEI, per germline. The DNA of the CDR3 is TGTGCCAGCAGCGCGACCCGACTAGCGGGGGAATTAAATGAGCAGTTCTTC. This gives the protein CASSATRLAGELNEQFF. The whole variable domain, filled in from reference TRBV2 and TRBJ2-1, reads EPEVTQTPSHQVTQMGQEVILRCVPISNHLYFYWYRQILGQKVEFLVSFYNNEISEKSEIFDDQFSVERPDGSNFTLKIRSTKLEDSAMYFCASSATRLAGELNEQFFGPGTRLTVL.

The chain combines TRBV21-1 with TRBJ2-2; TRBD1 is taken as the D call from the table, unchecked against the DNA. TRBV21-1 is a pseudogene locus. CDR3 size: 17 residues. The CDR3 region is CASSYRGDNANTGELFF. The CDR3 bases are TGTGCCAGCAGCTACAGAGGGGACAACGCGAACACCGGGGAGCTGTTTTTT.

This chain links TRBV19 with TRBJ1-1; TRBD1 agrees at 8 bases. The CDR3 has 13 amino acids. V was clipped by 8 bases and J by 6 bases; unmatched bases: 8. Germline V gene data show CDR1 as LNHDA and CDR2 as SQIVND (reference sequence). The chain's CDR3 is CASGSRGPAEAFF. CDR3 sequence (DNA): TGTGCCAGTGGATCCAGGGGGCCCGCTGAAGCTTTCTTT.

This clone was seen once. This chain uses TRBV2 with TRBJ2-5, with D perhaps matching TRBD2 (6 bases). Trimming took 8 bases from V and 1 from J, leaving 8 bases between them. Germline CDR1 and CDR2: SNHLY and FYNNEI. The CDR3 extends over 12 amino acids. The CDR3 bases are TGTGCCAGCGGGACTCTCCAAGAGACCCAGTACTTC. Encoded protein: CASGTLQETQYF.

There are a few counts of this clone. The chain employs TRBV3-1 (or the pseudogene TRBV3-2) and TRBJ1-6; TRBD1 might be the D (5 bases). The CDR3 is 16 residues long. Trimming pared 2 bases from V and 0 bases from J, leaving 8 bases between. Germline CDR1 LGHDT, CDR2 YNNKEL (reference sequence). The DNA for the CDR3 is TGTGCCAGCAGCCAAATGGGGGGCTCCTATAATTCACCCCTCCACTTT. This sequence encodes CASSQMGGSYNSPLHF.

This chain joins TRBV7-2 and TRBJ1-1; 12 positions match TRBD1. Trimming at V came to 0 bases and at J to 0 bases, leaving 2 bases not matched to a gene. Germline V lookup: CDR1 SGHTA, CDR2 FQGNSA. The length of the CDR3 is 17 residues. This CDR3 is CASSLAGTGGLNTEAFF. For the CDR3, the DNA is TGTGCCAGCAGCTTAGCCGGGACAGGGGGCCTGAACACTGAAGCTTTCTTT.

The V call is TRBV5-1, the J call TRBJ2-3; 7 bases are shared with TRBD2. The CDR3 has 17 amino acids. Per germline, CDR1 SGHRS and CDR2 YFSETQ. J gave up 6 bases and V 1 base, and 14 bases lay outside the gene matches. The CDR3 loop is CASSLSPTLSGGDTQYF. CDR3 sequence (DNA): TGCGCCAGCAGCTTGAGCCCTACGCTATCCGGGGGGGATACGCAGTATTTT.

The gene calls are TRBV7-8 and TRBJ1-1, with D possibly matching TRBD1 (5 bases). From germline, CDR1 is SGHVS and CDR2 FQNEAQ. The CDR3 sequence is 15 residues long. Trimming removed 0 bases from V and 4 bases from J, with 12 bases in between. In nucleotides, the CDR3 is TGTGCCAGCAGCTTAGCAATGTACCAGGGCACTGAAGCTTTCTTT. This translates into CASSLAMYQGTEAFF.

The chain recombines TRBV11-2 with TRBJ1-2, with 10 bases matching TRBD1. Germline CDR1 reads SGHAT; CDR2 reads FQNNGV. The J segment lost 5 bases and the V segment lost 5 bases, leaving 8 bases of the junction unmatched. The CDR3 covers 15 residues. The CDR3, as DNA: TGTGCCAGCAGCGACGGGACAGGGGCGTATTATGGCTACACCTTC. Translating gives CASSDGTGAYYGYTF.

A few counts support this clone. CDR3 sequence reads: CASKRTGAGGYTF. Written as DNA, the CDR3 is TGTGCCAGCAAAAGGACAGGGGCCGGGGGCTACACCTTC. The rearrangement uses TRBV2 and TRBJ1-2, with 9 nucleotides matching TRBD1. The germline V gene encodes CDR1 SNHLY and CDR2 FYNNEI. J gave up 8 bases and V 7 bases, and 8 bases lay outside the gene matches. This CDR3 is 13 amino acids long.

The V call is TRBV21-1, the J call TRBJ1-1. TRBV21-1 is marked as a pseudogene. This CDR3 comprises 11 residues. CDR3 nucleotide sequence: TGTGCCAGCAGCAAAGCGGGGGGAGCTTTCTTT. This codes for CASSKAGGAFF.

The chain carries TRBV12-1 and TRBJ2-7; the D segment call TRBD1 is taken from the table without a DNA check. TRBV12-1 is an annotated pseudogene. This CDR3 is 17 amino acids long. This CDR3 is CASSFETASPGRYEQYF. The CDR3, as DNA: TGTGCCAGCAGCTTTGAGACAGCAAGTCCCGGACGCTACGAGCAGTACTTC.

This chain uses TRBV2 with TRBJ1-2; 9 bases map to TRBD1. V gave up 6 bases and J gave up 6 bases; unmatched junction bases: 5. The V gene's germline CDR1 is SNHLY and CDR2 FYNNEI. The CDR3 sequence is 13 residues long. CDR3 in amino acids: CASSPGTGHGYTF. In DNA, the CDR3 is TGTGCCAGCAGCCCAGGGACAGGGCATGGCTACACCTTC.

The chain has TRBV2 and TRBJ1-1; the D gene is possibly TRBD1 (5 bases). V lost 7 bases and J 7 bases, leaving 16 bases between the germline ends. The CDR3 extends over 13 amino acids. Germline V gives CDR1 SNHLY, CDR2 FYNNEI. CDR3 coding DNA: TGTGCCAGCACTCCTCAAGGGCAGGGTGAAGCTTTCTTT. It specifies CASTPQGQGEAFF.

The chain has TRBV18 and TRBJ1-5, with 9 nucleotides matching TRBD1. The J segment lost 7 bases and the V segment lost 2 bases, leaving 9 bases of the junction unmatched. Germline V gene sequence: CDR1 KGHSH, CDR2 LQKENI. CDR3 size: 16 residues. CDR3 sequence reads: CASSPSLDRGQQPQHF. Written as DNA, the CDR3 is TGTGCCAGCTCACCAAGCTTGGACAGGGGCCAACAGCCCCAGCATTTT.

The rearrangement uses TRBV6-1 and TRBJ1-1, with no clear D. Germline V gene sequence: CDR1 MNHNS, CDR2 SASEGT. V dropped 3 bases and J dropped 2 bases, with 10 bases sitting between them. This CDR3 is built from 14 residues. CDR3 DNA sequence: TGTGCCAGCAGTGAGAGTACGGTCAACACTGAAGCTTTCTTT. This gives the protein CASSESTVNTEAFF.

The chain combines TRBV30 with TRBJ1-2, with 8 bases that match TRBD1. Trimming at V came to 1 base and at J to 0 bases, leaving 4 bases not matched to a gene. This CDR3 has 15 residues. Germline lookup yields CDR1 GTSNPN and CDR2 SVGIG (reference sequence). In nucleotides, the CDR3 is TGTGCCTGGAGTGCAAGACAGGGGACTAACTATGGCTACACCTTC. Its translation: CAWSARQGTNYGYTF.

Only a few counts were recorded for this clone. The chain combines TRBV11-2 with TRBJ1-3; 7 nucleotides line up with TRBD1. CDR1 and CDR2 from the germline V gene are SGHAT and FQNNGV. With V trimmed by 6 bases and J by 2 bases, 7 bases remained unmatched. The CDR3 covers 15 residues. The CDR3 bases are TGTGCCAGCAGACTTACAGGGGAGCCTGGAAACACCATATATTTT. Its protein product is CASRLTGEPGNTIYF.

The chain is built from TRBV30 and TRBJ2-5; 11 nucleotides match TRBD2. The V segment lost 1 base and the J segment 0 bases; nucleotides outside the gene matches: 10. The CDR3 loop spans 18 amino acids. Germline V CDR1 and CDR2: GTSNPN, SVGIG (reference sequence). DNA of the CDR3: TGTGCCTGGAGTGCCTCCACGACTAGCGGGAATTACCAAGAGACCCAGTACTTC. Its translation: CAWSASTTSGNYQETQYF.

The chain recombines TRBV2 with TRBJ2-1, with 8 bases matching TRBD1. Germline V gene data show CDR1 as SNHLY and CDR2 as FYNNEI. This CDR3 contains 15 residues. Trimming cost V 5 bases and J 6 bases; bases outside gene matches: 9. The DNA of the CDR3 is TGTGCCAGCAGTATGGACAGGGAGTTGGGCAATGAGCAGTTCTTC. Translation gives CASSMDRELGNEQFF.